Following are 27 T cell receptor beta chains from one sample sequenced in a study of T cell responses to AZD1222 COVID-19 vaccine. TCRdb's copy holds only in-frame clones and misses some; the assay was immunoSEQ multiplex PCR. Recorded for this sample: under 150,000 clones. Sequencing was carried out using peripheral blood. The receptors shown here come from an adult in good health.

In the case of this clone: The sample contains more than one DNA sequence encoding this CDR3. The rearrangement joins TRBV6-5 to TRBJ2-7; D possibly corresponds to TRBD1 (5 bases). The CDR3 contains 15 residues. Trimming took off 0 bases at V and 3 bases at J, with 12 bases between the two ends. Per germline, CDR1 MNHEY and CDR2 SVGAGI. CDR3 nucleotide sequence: TGTGCCAGCAGTTACTCGCTCGACAGTAGCTACGAGCAGTACTTC. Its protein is CASSYSLDSSYEQYF.

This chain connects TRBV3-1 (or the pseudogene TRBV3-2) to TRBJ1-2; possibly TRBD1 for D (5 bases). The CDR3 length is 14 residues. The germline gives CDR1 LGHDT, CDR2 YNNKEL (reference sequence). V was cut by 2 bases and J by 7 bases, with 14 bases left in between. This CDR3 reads CASSQRDGRSGYTF. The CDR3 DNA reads TGTGCCAGCAGCCAACGGGACGGGAGAAGTGGCTACACCTTC.

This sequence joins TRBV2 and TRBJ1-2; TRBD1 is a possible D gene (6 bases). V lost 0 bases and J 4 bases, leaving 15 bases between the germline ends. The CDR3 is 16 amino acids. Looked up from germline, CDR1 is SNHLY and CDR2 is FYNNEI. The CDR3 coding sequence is TGTGCCAGCAGTGAAGCACCGGGACACGCCAGCTATGGCTACACCTTC. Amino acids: CASSEAPGHASYGYTF.

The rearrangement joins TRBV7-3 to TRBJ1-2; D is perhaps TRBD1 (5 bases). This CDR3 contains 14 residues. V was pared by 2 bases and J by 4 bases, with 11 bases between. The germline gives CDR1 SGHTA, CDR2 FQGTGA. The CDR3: CASSLDGGSYGYTF. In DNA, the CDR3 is TGTGCCAGCAGCTTAGACGGGGGTTCCTATGGCTACACCTTC.

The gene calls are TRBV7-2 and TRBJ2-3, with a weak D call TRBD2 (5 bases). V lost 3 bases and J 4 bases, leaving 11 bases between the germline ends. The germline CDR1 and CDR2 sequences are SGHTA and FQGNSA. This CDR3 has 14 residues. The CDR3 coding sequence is TGTGCCAGCAGCTTTTCGGGGTCCCCAGATACGCAGTATTTT. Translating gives CASSFSGSPDTQYF. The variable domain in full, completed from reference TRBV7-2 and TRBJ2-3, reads GAGVSQSPSNKVTEKGKDVELRCDPISGHTALYWYRQSLGQGLEFLIYFQGNSAPDKSGLPSDRFSAERTGGSVSTLTIQRTQQEDSAVYLCASSFSGSPDTQYFGPGTRLTVL.

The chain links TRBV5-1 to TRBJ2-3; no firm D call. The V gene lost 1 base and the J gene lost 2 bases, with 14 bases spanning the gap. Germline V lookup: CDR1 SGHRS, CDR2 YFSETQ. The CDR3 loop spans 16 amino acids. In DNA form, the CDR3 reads TGCGCCAGCAGCTTGCGTGGGTCCCCACACACAGATACGCAGTATTTT. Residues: CASSLRGSPHTDTQYF.

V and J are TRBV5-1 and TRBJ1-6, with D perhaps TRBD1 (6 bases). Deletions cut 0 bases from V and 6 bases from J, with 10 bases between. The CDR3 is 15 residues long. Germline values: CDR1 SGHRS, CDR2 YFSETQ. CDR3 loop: CASSLVAGVNSPLHF. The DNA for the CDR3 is TGCGCCAGCAGCTTGGTTGCAGGGGTTAATTCACCCCTCCACTTT.

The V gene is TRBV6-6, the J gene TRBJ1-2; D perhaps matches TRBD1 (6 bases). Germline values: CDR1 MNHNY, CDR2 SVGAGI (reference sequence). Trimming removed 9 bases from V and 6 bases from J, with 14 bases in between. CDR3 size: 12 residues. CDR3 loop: CASTTGNNGYTF. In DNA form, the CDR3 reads TGTGCCAGTACCACAGGGAATAATGGCTACACCTTC.

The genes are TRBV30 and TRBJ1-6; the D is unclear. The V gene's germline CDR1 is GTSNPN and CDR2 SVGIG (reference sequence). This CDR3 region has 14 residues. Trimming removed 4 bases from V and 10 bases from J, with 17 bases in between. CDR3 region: CAWKNPDGKSPLHF. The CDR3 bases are TGTGCCTGGAAGAATCCGGACGGAAAGTCACCCCTCCACTTT.

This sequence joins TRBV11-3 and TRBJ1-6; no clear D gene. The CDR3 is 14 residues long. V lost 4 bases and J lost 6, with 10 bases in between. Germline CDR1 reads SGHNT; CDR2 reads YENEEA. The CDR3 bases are TGTGCCAGCAGCTCAGCCACAGCTAATTCACCCCTCCACTTT. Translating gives CASSSATANSPLHF. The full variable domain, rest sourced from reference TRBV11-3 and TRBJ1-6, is EAGVVQSPRYKIIEKKQPVAFWCNPISGHNTLYWYLQNLGQGPELLIRYENEEAVDDSQLPKDRFSAERLKGVDSTLKIQPAELGDSAVYLCASSSATANSPLHFGNGTRLTVT.

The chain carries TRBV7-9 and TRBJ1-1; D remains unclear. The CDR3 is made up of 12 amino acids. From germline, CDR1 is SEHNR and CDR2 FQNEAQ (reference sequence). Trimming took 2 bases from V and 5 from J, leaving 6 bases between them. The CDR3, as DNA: TGTGCCAGCAGCTTACCTGGGACTGAAGCTTTCTTT. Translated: CASSLPGTEAFF.

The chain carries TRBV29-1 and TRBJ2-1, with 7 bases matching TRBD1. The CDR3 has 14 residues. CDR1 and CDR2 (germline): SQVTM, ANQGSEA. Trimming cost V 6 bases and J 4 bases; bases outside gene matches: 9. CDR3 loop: CSVAAGTDYNEQFF. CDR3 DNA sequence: TGCAGCGTCGCCGCCGGGACAGATTACAATGAGCAGTTCTTC.

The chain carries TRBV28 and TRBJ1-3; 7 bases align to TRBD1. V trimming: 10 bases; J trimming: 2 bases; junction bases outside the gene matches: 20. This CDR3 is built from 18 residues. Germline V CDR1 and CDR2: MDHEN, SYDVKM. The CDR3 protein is CATRTGGTVGVAGNTIYF. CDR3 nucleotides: TGTGCCACGCGGACAGGCGGAACCGTGGGAGTTGCTGGAAACACCATATATTTT.

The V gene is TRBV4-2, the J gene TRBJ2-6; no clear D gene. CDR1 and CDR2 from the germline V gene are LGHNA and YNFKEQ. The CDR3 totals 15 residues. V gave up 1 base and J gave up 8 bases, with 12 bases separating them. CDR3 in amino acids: CASSQVSGTTNVLTF. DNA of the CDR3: TGTGCCAGCAGCCAAGTGTCAGGTACGACCAACGTCCTGACTTTC.

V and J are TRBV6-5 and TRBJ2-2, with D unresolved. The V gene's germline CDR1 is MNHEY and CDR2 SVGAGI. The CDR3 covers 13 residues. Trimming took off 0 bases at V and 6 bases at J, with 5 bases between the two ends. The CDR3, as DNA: TGTGCCAGCAGTTACTCGTATTCCGGGGAGCTGTTTTTT. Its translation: CASSYSYSGELFF.

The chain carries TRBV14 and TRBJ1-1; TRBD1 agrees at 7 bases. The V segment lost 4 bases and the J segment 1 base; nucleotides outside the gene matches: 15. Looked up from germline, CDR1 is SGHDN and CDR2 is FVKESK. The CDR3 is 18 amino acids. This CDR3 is CASSPLQGHYTPNTEAFF. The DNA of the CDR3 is TGTGCCAGCAGCCCCTTACAGGGGCACTACACACCGAACACTGAAGCTTTCTTT.

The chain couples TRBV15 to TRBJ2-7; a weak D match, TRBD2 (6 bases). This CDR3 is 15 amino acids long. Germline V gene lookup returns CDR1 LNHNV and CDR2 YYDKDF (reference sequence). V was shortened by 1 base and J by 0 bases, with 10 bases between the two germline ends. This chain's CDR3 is CATSRAGEVSYEQYF. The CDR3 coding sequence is TGTGCCACCAGCAGAGCGGGGGAAGTCTCCTACGAGCAGTACTTC.

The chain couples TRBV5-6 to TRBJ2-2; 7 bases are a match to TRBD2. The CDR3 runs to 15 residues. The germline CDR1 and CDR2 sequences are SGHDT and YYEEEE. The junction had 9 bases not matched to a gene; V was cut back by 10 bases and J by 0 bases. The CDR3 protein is CASREGPTNTGELFF. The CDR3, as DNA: TGTGCCTCCAGGGAGGGGCCAACGAACACCGGGGAGCTGTTTTTT.

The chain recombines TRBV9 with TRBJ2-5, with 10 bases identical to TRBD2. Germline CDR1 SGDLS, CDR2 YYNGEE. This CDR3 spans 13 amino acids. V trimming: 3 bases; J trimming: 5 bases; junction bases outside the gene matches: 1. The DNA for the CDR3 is TGTGCCAGCAGCGGGACTAGCGGCGAGACCCAGTACTTC. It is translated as CASSGTSGETQYF.

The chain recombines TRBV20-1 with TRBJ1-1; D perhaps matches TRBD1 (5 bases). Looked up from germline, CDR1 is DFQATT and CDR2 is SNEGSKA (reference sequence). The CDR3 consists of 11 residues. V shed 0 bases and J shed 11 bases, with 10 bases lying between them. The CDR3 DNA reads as TGCAGTGCTAGAGATCAGGGTCCGGCTTTCTTT. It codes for CSARDQGPAFF.

CDR3 region: CASSLWDSNSPLHF. For the CDR3, the DNA is TGTGCCAGCAGCCTATGGGATTCTAATTCACCCCTCCACTTT. The chain is built from TRBV5-4 and TRBJ1-6, with D unclear. The germline V gene has CDR1 SGHNT and CDR2 YYREEE (reference sequence). Trimming removed 4 bases from V and 6 bases from J, with 11 bases in between. This CDR3 is built from 14 residues.

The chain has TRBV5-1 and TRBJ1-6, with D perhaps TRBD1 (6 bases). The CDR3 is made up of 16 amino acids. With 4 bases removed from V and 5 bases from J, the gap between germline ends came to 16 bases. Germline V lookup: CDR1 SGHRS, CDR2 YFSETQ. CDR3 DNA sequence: TGCGCCAGCAGCCAGCGAACCGGGACAAATAATTCACCCCTCCACTTT. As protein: CASSQRTGTNNSPLHF.

In nucleotides, the CDR3 is TGTGCCAGCAGTAGGACTAGCGGGGGGGCAAAGACCCAGTACTTC. Its protein product is CASSRTSGGAKTQYF. The chain recombines TRBV6-5 with TRBJ2-5; TRBD2 matches 15 bases. The CDR3 sequence is 15 residues long. Germline assignment: CDR1 MNHEY and CDR2 SVGAGI. With 5 bases clipped from V and 6 bases from J, the junction kept 4 bases outside the gene matches.

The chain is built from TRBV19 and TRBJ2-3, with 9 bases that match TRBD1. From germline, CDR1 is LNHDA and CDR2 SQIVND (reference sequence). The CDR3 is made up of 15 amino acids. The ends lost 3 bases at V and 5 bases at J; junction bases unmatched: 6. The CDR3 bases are TGTGCCAGTAGTATCAGGGACAGGGTACTAGATACGCAGTATTTT. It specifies CASSIRDRVLDTQYF.

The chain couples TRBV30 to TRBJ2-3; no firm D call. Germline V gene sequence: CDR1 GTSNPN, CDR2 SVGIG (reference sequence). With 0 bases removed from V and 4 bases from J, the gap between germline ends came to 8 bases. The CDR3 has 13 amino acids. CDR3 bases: TGTGCCTGGAGTGTAGTCGATCCAGATACGCAGTATTTT. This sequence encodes CAWSVVDPDTQYF.

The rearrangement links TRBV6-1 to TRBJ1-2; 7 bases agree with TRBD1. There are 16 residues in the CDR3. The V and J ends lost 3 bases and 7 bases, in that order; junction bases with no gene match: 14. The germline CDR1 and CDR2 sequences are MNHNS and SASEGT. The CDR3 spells CASSDVSQGNGRGYTF. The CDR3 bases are TGTGCCAGCAGTGACGTCTCACAGGGGAACGGCCGTGGCTACACCTTC.

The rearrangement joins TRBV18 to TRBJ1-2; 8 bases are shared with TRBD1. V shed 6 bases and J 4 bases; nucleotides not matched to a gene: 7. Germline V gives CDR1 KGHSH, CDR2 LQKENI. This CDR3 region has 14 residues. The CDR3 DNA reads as TGTGCCAGCTCCCTAAGCACAGGGGGCTATGGCTACACCTTC. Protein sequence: CASSLSTGGYGYTF.